Listed here are 27 T cell receptor beta chains from one sample, sequenced in a study of T cell responses to AZD1222 COVID-19 vaccine. Sequencing used immunoSEQ multiplex PCR; TCRdb keeps in-frame clones, though not all of them. The sample records fewer than 110,000 clones, 87% being singletons. The sequencing here drew on peripheral blood, taken on day 0 of AZD1222 vaccination. Receptors originate from an adult in good health.

The genes are TRBV9 and TRBJ1-2; 9 bases match TRBD1. CDR1 and CDR2 from the germline V gene are SGDLS and YYNGEE. CDR3 length: 14 residues. The ends lost 7 bases at V and 2 bases at J; junction bases unmatched: 6. The DNA for the CDR3 is TGTGCCAGCGTCCCCGGACAGGGGAACTATGGCTACACCTTC. Protein sequence: CASVPGQGNYGYTF.

This chain connects TRBV28 to TRBJ2-5, with 9 bases matching TRBD2. CDR1 MDHEN and CDR2 SYDVKM come from the germline V gene. The CDR3 contains 15 residues. The junction had 6 bases not matched to a gene; V was cut back by 2 bases and J by 5 bases. CDR3 amino acids: CASSLPGLAWETQYF. CDR3 nucleotide sequence: TGTGCCAGCAGTTTACCGGGACTAGCCTGGGAGACCCAGTACTTC.

CDR3 amino acids: CAWSVDYGYTF. The CDR3, as DNA: TGTGCCTGGAGTGTGGACTATGGCTACACCTTC. The J gene is TRBJ1-2, the V gene TRBV30; no reliable D call. CDR1 is GTSNPN, CDR2 SVGIG, per germline (reference sequence). V was clipped by 0 bases and J by 3 bases, with 2 bases between them. The CDR3 contains 11 residues.

This chain links TRBV5-1 with TRBJ2-1; D uncertain. CDR3 length equals 14 residues. Germline-derived CDR1 and CDR2 are SGHRS and YFSETQ. Trimming stripped 5 bases from V and 0 bases from J, with 9 bases between. CDR3 DNA sequence: TGCGCCAGCAGGACCTCACCCTCCTACAATGAGCAGTTCTTC. It is translated as CASRTSPSYNEQFF.

This chain uses TRBV5-4 with TRBJ2-7, with 7 bases fitting TRBD2. Germline CDR1 and CDR2: SGHNT and YYREEE (reference sequence). Trimming removed 4 bases from V and 0 bases from J; junction bases left unmatched: 10. The CDR3 covers 16 residues. In nucleotides, the CDR3 is TGTGCCAGCAGCGGGGTAGCGGGTGGGAGCTCCTACGAGCAGTACTTC. This translates into CASSGVAGGSSYEQYF. Complete variable domain (other parts from reference TRBV5-4 and TRBJ2-7): ETGVTQSPTHLIKTRGQQVTLRCSSQSGHNTVSWYQQALGQGPQFIFQYYREEENGRGNFPPRFSGLQFPNYSSELNVNALELDDSALYLCASSGVAGGSSYEQYFGPGTRLTVT.

The CDR3 region has the DNA TGTGCCAGTTTATCCGACAGGCTTGGTTCTCAGCCCCAGCATTTT. Its protein is CASLSDRLGSQPQHF. The chain carries TRBV2 and TRBJ1-5, with D possibly matching TRBD1 (6 bases). V lost 9 bases to trimming and J lost 6 bases, with 21 bases between them. The CDR3 sequence is 15 residues long. Germline assignment: CDR1 SNHLY and CDR2 FYNNEI. The full variable domain, its missing parts supplied by reference TRBV2 and TRBJ1-5, is EPEVTQTPSHQVTQMGQEVILRCVPISNHLYFYWYRQILGQKVEFLVSFYNNEISEKSEIFDDQFSVERPDGSNFTLKIRSTKLEDSAMYFCASLSDRLGSQPQHFGDGTRLSIL.

V and J are TRBV7-3 and TRBJ2-6; D unclear. The CDR3 extends over 13 amino acids. V was trimmed by 7 bases and J by 0 bases, leaving 4 bases between them. Germline V gene data show CDR1 as SGHTA and CDR2 as FQGTGA. The CDR3 nucleotides read TGTGCCAGCAAGTTCTCTGGGGCCAACGTCCTGACTTTC. Protein: CASKFSGANVLTF.

The chain uses TRBV7-3 and TRBJ1-2; D perhaps matches TRBD1 (6 bases). The germline V and J ends were trimmed by 4 bases and 0 bases, with 18 bases remaining between them. Germline V gives CDR1 SGHTA, CDR2 FQGTGA. The CDR3 is 17 amino acids. The CDR3 loop reads CASSSNGGGRTNYGYTF. The CDR3 bases are TGTGCCAGCAGCTCGAATGGGGGCGGCAGAACTAACTATGGCTACACCTTC.

A word on this clone: The sample has other DNA sequences that encode this CDR3 too. The V call is TRBV4-2, the J call TRBJ2-7, with 12 nucleotides matching TRBD2. Losses at the gene ends were 0 bases for V and 4 bases for J; bases not matched to a gene: 1. The CDR3 runs 15 residues. The germline gives CDR1 LGHNA, CDR2 YNFKEQ. CDR3 sequence reads: CASSQDTSGRYEQYF. The CDR3 DNA follows: TGTGCCAGCAGCCAAGATACTAGCGGGAGGTACGAGCAGTACTTC.

The chain uses TRBV6-5 and TRBJ1-1; D gene uncertain. Trimming removed 6 bases from V and 4 bases from J, with 12 bases in between. Germline V gives CDR1 MNHEY, CDR2 SVGAGI. The CDR3 sequence is 13 residues long. In DNA, the CDR3 is TGTGCCAGCAGCCGGTCTAGGAGCACTGAAGCTTTCTTT. Protein: CASSRSRSTEAFF.

The chain joins TRBV28 to TRBJ2-7, with 11 nucleotides matching TRBD2. V gave up 11 bases and J gave up 4 bases; unmatched junction bases: 7. Germline V CDR1 and CDR2: MDHEN, SYDVKM. The CDR3 runs to 13 residues. This CDR3 is CASQTSGKYEQYF. The CDR3 coding sequence is TGTGCCTCCCAGACTAGCGGGAAATACGAGCAGTACTTC.

In DNA form, the CDR3 reads TGTGCCAGCAGCTTAGGGTACTCAGGGAAGCGTTCACCCCTCCACTTT. It is translated as CASSLGYSGKRSPLHF. J is TRBJ1-6 and V is TRBV7-9, with TRBD1 as a possible D gene (5 bases). The germline V gene encodes CDR1 SEHNR and CDR2 FQNEAQ (reference sequence). CDR3 length equals 16 residues. V lost 1 base and J lost 9, with 16 bases in between. Filled out from reference TRBV7-9 and TRBJ1-6, the complete variable domain reads DTGVSQNPRHKITKRGQNVTFRCDPISEHNRLYWYRQTLGQGPEFLTYFQNEAQLEKSRLLSDRFSAERPKGSFSTLEIQRTEQGDSAMYLCASSLGYSGKRSPLHFGNGTRLTVT.

J is TRBJ1-3 and V is TRBV18, with D maybe TRBD1 (6 bases). Deletions cut 4 bases from V and 4 bases from J, with 11 bases between. This CDR3 region has 14 residues. CDR1 and CDR2 from the germline V gene are KGHSH and LQKENI. As DNA, the CDR3 is TGTGCCAGCTCACTTACAGGGTTCGGAAACACCATATATTTT. It is translated as CASSLTGFGNTIYF.

CDR3 nucleotides: TGTGCCAGCAGCCCACTCGGCGGGGACACCGGGGAGCTGTTTTTT. Encoded protein: CASSPLGGDTGELFF. This rearrangement joins TRBV7-3 to TRBJ2-2; a possible D gene is TRBD2 (6 bases). The V end lost 5 bases, the J end lost 3 bases, and 13 bases lay between the germline ends. The CDR3 consists of 15 residues. The germline V gene encodes CDR1 SGHTA and CDR2 FQGTGA. Complete variable domain (other parts from reference TRBV7-3 and TRBJ2-2): GAGVSQTPSNKVTEKGKYVELRCDPISGHTALYWYRQSLGQGPEFLIYFQGTGAADDSGLPNDRFFAVRPEGSVSTLKIQRTERGDSAVYLCASSPLGGDTGELFFGEGSRLTVL.

This CDR3 reads CASSGWTGGTEAFF. For the CDR3, the DNA is TGTGCCAGCAGTGGGTGGACAGGGGGCACTGAAGCTTTCTTT. This rearrangement joins TRBV25-1 to TRBJ1-1, with 10 bases fitting TRBD1. The CDR3 sequence is 14 residues long. V shed 4 bases, J shed 4 bases, and the junction held 3 bases outside the gene matches. Germline lookup yields CDR1 MGHDK and CDR2 SYGVNS.

DNA for the CDR3: TGTGCCAGCAGCCAAGATCGGAGCCTGAGAACTAGCGGGAGTGGGAATGAGCAGTTCTTC. Its translation: CASSQDRSLRTSGSGNEQFF. The V gene is TRBV3-1 (or the pseudogene TRBV3-2), the J gene TRBJ2-1; TRBD2 matches 11 bases. The J segment lost 7 bases and the V segment lost 0 bases, leaving 17 bases of the junction unmatched. This CDR3 is built from 20 residues. CDR1 and CDR2 from the germline V gene are LGHDT and YNNKEL (reference sequence).

This clone was recorded once. The chain combines TRBV9 with TRBJ1-2, with a possible D match to TRBD1 (6 bases). The CDR3 contains 14 residues. V was shortened by 0 bases and J by 4 bases, with 10 bases between the two germline ends. Germline-derived CDR1 and CDR2 are SGDLS and YYNGEE. Here the CDR3 DNA reads TGTGCCAGCAGCGTAGCGGGGGGGCCCTATGGCTACACCTTC. It codes for CASSVAGGPYGYTF.

The gene calls are TRBV15 and TRBJ1-2; unclear D gene. Deletions cut 6 bases from V and 0 bases from J, with 14 bases between. Germline CDR1 is LNHNV and CDR2 is YYDKDF (reference sequence). The length of the CDR3 is 15 residues. For the CDR3, the DNA is TGTGCCACCAGGCCCGAGAGGGCTACTAACTATGGCTACACCTTC. Translating it yields CATRPERATNYGYTF.

The genes are TRBV2 and TRBJ1-1, with TRBD1 as a possible D gene (6 bases). The CDR3 covers 14 residues. V dropped 8 bases and J dropped 3 bases, with 16 bases sitting between them. Germline V lookup: CDR1 SNHLY, CDR2 FYNNEI. The CDR3 loop is CASSARGAYTEAFF. DNA for the CDR3: TGTGCCAGCTCAGCCCGGGGGGCATACACTGAAGCTTTCTTT. The whole variable domain, filled in from reference TRBV2 and TRBJ1-1, reads EPEVTQTPSHQVTQMGQEVILRCVPISNHLYFYWYRQILGQKVEFLVSFYNNEISEKSEIFDDQFSVERPDGSNFTLKIRSTKLEDSAMYFCASSARGAYTEAFFGQGTRLTVV.

The gene calls are TRBV10-3 and TRBJ2-7; D gene uncertain. CDR1 ENHRY and CDR2 SYGVKD come from the germline V gene. The ends were cut back, 0 bases at V and 0 bases at J, with 6 bases in the middle. This CDR3 region has 14 residues. CDR3 DNA: TGTGCCATCAGTGAGTCGGCAGGCTCCTACGAGCAGTACTTC. Protein: CAISESAGSYEQYF.

This chain connects TRBV3-1 (or the pseudogene TRBV3-2) to TRBJ2-1; 7 bases agree with TRBD2. The CDR3 loop spans 17 amino acids. V lost 1 base to trimming and J lost 4 bases; unmatched junction nucleotides: 10. Per germline, CDR1 LGHDT and CDR2 YNNKEL (reference sequence). CDR3 DNA: TGTGCCAGCAGCCAAGGCCCTAGCGGAGCCATTTACAATGAGCAGTTCTTC. This sequence encodes CASSQGPSGAIYNEQFF.

The chain joins TRBV15 to TRBJ1-6; D is perhaps TRBD1 (5 bases). V was cut by 1 base and J by 6 bases, with 10 bases left in between. The CDR3 loop spans 15 amino acids. CDR1 and CDR2 from the germline V gene are LNHNV and YYDKDF (reference sequence). The DNA for the CDR3 is TGTGCCACCAGCAGAGTACGGCAGGGTAATTCACCCCTCCACTTT. This encodes CATSRVRQGNSPLHF.

J is TRBJ2-1 and V is TRBV11-2; D not certain. The CDR3 length is 13 residues. Germline V gene data show CDR1 as SGHAT and CDR2 as FQNNGV. V lost 1 base and J 1 base, leaving 2 bases between the germline ends. CDR3 sequence (DNA): TGTGCCAGCAGCTTAGGATCCTACAATGAGCAGTTCTTC. Translating gives CASSLGSYNEQFF.

The chain employs TRBV2 and TRBJ2-3, with a weak D call TRBD2 (6 bases). Germline V gene data show CDR1 as SNHLY and CDR2 as FYNNEI. V was cut by 7 bases and J by 7 bases, with 18 bases left in between. The CDR3 extends over 14 amino acids. The CDR3 nucleotides read TGTGCCAGCACGGCACGGGACTCACCCTATACGCAGTATTTT. This gives the protein CASTARDSPYTQYF.

This chain joins TRBV7-6 and TRBJ2-7; 11 bases match TRBD2. V was pared by 1 base and J by 4 bases, with 6 bases of the junction left unmatched. This CDR3 is built from 16 residues. CDR1 and CDR2 from the germline V gene are SGHVS and FNYEAQ. The CDR3 is CASSLVGTSGFYEQYF. CDR3 DNA sequence: TGTGCCAGCAGCTTAGTCGGGACTAGCGGATTTTACGAGCAGTACTTC. The entire variable domain, with the rest obtained from reference TRBV7-6 and TRBJ2-7, is as follows: GAGVSQSPRYKVTKRGQDVALRCDPISGHVSLYWYRQALGQGPEFLTYFNYEAQQDKSGLPNDRFSAERPEGSISTLTIQRTEQRDSAMYRCASSLVGTSGFYEQYFGPGTRLTVT.

The chain combines TRBV2 with TRBJ1-1; no clear D. Germline CDR1 is SNHLY and CDR2 is FYNNEI. Trimming shortened V by 10 bases and J by 4 bases, and 13 bases separated the two germline ends. The CDR3 runs 12 residues. The chain's CDR3 is CATLGLGTEAFF. DNA for the CDR3: TGTGCCACCTTAGGTTTGGGCACTGAAGCTTTCTTT.

The chain couples TRBV5-1 to TRBJ2-2, with D possibly TRBD2 on 5 matching bases. V was pared by 4 bases and J by 6 bases, with 13 bases between. CDR1 SGHRS and CDR2 YFSETQ come from the germline V gene. The CDR3 is 14 residues long. The DNA for the CDR3 is TGCGCCAGCAGCCCCGAACTAGGTCCCGGGGAGCTGTTTTTT. Translation: CASSPELGPGELFF.